This TCR beta chain comes out of a study of circulating CD8 cells and anti-PD-1 response in melanoma. Study background: Nivolumab was given intravenously at 3 mg/kg every 2 weeks. Response groups: complete/partial responders versus stable/progressive non-responders. Study-level results: Under 7.5% of TRB clonotypes were shared between subsets at M1. Some patients were treatment-naive; others were previously treated.

Using around 14 ng of total RNA, TCR libraries were made with the QIAseq Immune Repertoire TCR panel. TCRdb recomputed calls from the reads with MiXCR, one row per CDR3 protein. Of approximately 820 distinct CDR3 sequences listed, 4.5% to 5.5% are singletons. This clonotype was observed a few times. Its target is unknown. From live CD3+CD8+TCRalphabeta+ cells, four PD-1 and/or TIGIT subsets were sorted. This CDR3 region has 14 residues. The germline V gene has CDR1 LNHDA and CDR2 SQIVND (reference sequence). Trimming removed 5 bases from V and 4 bases from J; junction bases left unmatched: 7. The chain joins TRBV19 to TRBJ1-1, with 7 bases that match TRBD1. Sequences were derived from CD8+ T cells from PBMCs, sampled at baseline or after one month of anti-PD-1 therapy (not recorded which). The sequence was obtained from a human donor with melanoma. The CDR3 region has the DNA TGTGCCAGTAGTCATCGTACAGGGGCCACTGAAGCTTTCTTT. Its translation is CASSHRTGATEAFF.